The 21 T cell receptor beta chains below come from one sample, sequenced in a study of CD8 T cell repertoires and HIV-1 epitope variants. TCRdb's table, derived via immunoSEQ multiplex PCR, lists solely in-frame clones and lacks some. The top ten hold 40% to 45% of the sample, which has around 5,700 clones, about 70% seen once. Their specific antigens are unknown. Sequenced: cultured CD8+ T cells derived from PBMCs. Receptor source: a male donor with HIV.

This clone was recorded once. The rearrangement uses TRBV10-2 and TRBJ2-6; D call uncertain. Trimming cost V 4 bases and J 1 base, with 14 bases left between them. Germline assignment: CDR1 WSHSY and CDR2 SAAADI. The CDR3 loop spans 17 amino acids. The CDR3 loop is CASSASGRFSGANVLTF. In nucleotides, the CDR3 is TGCGCCAGCAGTGCCTCCGGCCGGTTTTCTGGGGCCAACGTCCTGACTTTC.

The rearrangement links TRBV19 to TRBJ1-2, with TRBD1 matching 8 bases. Germline loops: CDR1 LNHDA, CDR2 SQIVND (reference sequence). The CDR3 consists of 19 residues. V gave up 6 bases and J gave up 0 bases; unmatched junction bases: 18. CDR3 in amino acids: CASSSGQAARRQANYGYTF. The DNA of the CDR3 is TGTGCCAGTAGCTCGGGACAGGCCGCACGAAGGCAAGCTAACTATGGCTACACCTTC.

The rearrangement joins TRBV6-6 to TRBJ2-7; D might be TRBD2 (6 bases). The CDR3 sequence is 14 residues long. CDR1 is MNHNY and CDR2 is SVGAGI in the germline V gene (reference sequence). Trimming shortened V by 2 bases and J by 0 bases, and 8 bases separated the two germline ends. In DNA, the CDR3 is TGTGCCAGCAGTTACCGGGAGAACTCCTACGAGCAGTACTTC. It codes for CASSYRENSYEQYF.

The chain joins TRBV4-3 to TRBJ1-3, with 7 bases lining up with TRBD1. Germline trimming cut 3 bases from V and 2 bases from J; bases unmatched to any gene: 7. The germline V gene encodes CDR1 LGHNA and CDR2 YSLEER. The CDR3 runs 16 residues. The CDR3 region has the DNA TGCGCCAGCAGCCAGGCCCGACAGGGACCTGGAAACACCATATATTTT. Translating it yields CASSQARQGPGNTIYF.

This clone has only a few counts. The genes are TRBV5-4 and TRBJ2-2; no reliable D call. The germline V gene encodes CDR1 SGHNT and CDR2 YYREEE (reference sequence). The CDR3 has 13 residues. V was trimmed by 0 bases and J by 3 bases, leaving 3 bases between them. CDR3: CASSLVDTGELFF. For the CDR3, the DNA is TGTGCCAGCAGCTTGGTCGACACCGGGGAGCTGTTTTTT.

The V gene is TRBV6-5, the J gene TRBJ1-1, with D hard to call. CDR1 MNHEY and CDR2 SVGAGI come from the germline V gene. Trimming stripped 6 bases from V and 6 bases from J, with 11 bases between. This CDR3 comprises 12 residues. The CDR3 is CASSPGGPEAFF. CDR3 sequence (DNA): TGTGCCAGCAGCCCTGGCGGTCCTGAAGCTTTCTTT.

The chain is built from TRBV6-1 and TRBJ1-2; no reliable D call. Looked up from germline, CDR1 is MNHNS and CDR2 is SASEGT. CDR3 length equals 13 residues. The V end was cut by 5 bases, the J end by 2 bases, with 9 bases between. CDR3 sequence reads: CASSRDANYGYTF. CDR3 bases: TGTGCCAGCAGTCGGGATGCCAACTATGGCTACACCTTC.

The chain joins TRBV5-5 to TRBJ1-5, with TRBD1 matching over 9 bases. The CDR3 totals 16 residues. The V gene end was trimmed by 0 bases and the J gene end by 4 bases; junction bases not matched to a gene: 5. CDR1 and CDR2 (germline): SGHKS, YYEKEE (reference sequence). This CDR3 reads CASSLAGTGRNQPQHF. For the CDR3, the DNA is TGTGCCAGCAGCTTGGCAGGGACAGGGCGGAATCAGCCCCAGCATTTT.

V is TRBV7-8 and J is TRBJ1-1; 7 bases align to TRBD1. Germline V gene data show CDR1 as SGHVS and CDR2 as FQNEAQ. CDR3 size: 15 residues. V gave up 4 bases and J gave up 8 bases; unmatched junction bases: 13. The chain's CDR3 is CASSWEGKQGPEAFF. The CDR3 nucleotides are TGTGCCAGCAGCTGGGAGGGGAAACAGGGGCCCGAAGCTTTCTTT.

This chain uses TRBV7-2 with TRBJ2-7; the match to TRBD2 covers 11 bases. V gave up 2 bases and J gave up 2 bases; unmatched junction bases: 2. Germline V gives CDR1 SGHTA, CDR2 FQGNSA. The length of the CDR3 is 15 residues. Written as DNA, the CDR3 is TGTGCCAGCAGCTTAACTAGCGGGGGACCCTACGAGCAGTACTTC. This codes for CASSLTSGGPYEQYF.

The chain recombines TRBV28 with TRBJ2-2; D possibly uses TRBD1 or TRBD2 (5 bases each). The CDR3 has 15 amino acids. Trimming left V 5 bases short and J 2 bases short, with 12 bases between. CDR1 and CDR2 (germline): MDHEN, SYDVKM. CDR3 in DNA: TGTGCCAGCAGTCACGGGACGGTAAACACCGGGGAGCTGTTTTTT. Translating gives CASSHGTVNTGELFF.

This rearrangement joins TRBV4-1 to TRBJ2-5; D gene unclear. Germline lookup yields CDR1 MGHRA and CDR2 YSYEKL. Trimming removed 5 bases at V and 5 bases at J, with 12 bases between. This CDR3 is 13 amino acids long. The DNA for the CDR3 is TGCGCCAGCAGCTCCCTTCTCACGGAGACCCAGTACTTC. Residues: CASSSLLTETQYF.

CDR3 amino acids: CASSLMRGPQPQHF. The CDR3 DNA reads TGTGCCAGCAGCTTAATGAGGGGGCCTCAGCCCCAGCATTTT. The V call is TRBV7-3, the J call TRBJ1-5, with TRBD1 matching 7 bases. CDR3 length: 14 amino acids. Germline V gene data show CDR1 as SGHTA and CDR2 as FQGTGA. J was trimmed by 6 bases and V by 1 base; bases with no gene match: 3.

The rearrangement uses TRBV14 and TRBJ2-4; D is ambiguous. V was shortened by 4 bases and J by 0 bases, with 13 bases between the two germline ends. CDR3 size: 16 residues. In germline, CDR1 is SGHDN, CDR2 FVKESK. DNA of the CDR3: TGTGCCAGCAGCCCGGCCGTTGAACTAGCCAAAAACATTCAGTACTTC. Residues: CASSPAVELAKNIQYF.

This clone was seen just once. CDR3 DNA sequence: TGTGCCAGCAGCCAAACGACAGGGGCGAATTCACCCCTCCACTTT. It is translated as CASSQTTGANSPLHF. The J gene is TRBJ1-6, the V gene TRBV14; TRBD1 matches 8 bases. The CDR3 is made up of 15 amino acids. V was clipped by 2 bases and J by 7 bases; unmatched bases: 4. Germline V gene lookup returns CDR1 SGHDN and CDR2 FVKESK.

The chain recombines TRBV28 with TRBJ2-7; D gene uncertain. This CDR3 contains 11 residues. The germline V gene has CDR1 MDHEN and CDR2 SYDVKM. Between the trimmed V and J ends, which lost 6 bases and 5 bases, there was a span of 8 bases. The CDR3 sequence is CASSQRDEQYF. The CDR3 region has the DNA TGTGCCAGCAGCCAGCGCGACGAGCAGTACTTC.

The chain combines TRBV6-5 with TRBJ1-1; the D gene is possibly TRBD1 (6 bases). The CDR3 consists of 14 residues. The germline V and J ends were trimmed by 5 bases and 3 bases, with 13 bases remaining between them. Germline V gives CDR1 MNHEY, CDR2 SVGAGI. This CDR3 is CASSQSSGDTEAFF. CDR3 DNA: TGTGCCAGCAGTCAGAGCTCAGGGGACACTGAAGCTTTCTTT.

About this clone: The junction does not match germline at one end; this may be a read error. The chain is built from TRBV20-1 and TRBJ1-2; 7 bases agree with TRBD1. CDR1 and CDR2 (germline): DFQATT, SNEGSKA (reference sequence). The CDR3 runs to 11 residues. DNA for the CDR3: TGCAGTGCTAGTAGAAGAGGGGGCCCTAGCTTC. Protein product: CSASRRGGPSF.

This chain uses TRBV27 with TRBJ2-1, with D possibly called TRBD1 or TRBD2 (7 bases each). The V gene's germline CDR1 is MNHEY and CDR2 SMNVEV (reference sequence). The CDR3 extends over 14 amino acids. Trimming took off 5 bases at V and 6 bases at J, with 14 bases between the two ends. The CDR3 DNA reads TGTGCCAGCAGTCTCCGGGGGGACAGCAATGAGCAGTTCTTC. Its translation is CASSLRGDSNEQFF.

This clone was seen a handful of times. The chain is built from TRBV27 and TRBJ2-2, with 10 bases fitting TRBD2. The CDR3 length is 18 residues. Germline CDR1 and CDR2: MNHEY and SMNVEV (reference sequence). V lost 4 bases, J lost 2 bases, and 10 bases stayed unmatched. The CDR3 DNA reads as TGTGCCAGCAGTTCAACGACAACTAGCGGGAACAACACCGGGGAGCTGTTTTTT. Translated, it gives CASSSTTTSGNNTGELFF.

The J gene is TRBJ1-5, the V gene TRBV6-1; 8 positions match TRBD1. The germline V gene encodes CDR1 MNHNS and CDR2 SASEGT. Losses at the gene ends were 10 bases for V and 2 bases for J; bases not matched to a gene: 7. The CDR3 totals 14 residues. CDR3 loop: CATSGGVRNQPQHF. Here the CDR3 DNA reads TGTGCCACATCAGGGGGCGTTCGCAATCAGCCCCAGCATTTT.